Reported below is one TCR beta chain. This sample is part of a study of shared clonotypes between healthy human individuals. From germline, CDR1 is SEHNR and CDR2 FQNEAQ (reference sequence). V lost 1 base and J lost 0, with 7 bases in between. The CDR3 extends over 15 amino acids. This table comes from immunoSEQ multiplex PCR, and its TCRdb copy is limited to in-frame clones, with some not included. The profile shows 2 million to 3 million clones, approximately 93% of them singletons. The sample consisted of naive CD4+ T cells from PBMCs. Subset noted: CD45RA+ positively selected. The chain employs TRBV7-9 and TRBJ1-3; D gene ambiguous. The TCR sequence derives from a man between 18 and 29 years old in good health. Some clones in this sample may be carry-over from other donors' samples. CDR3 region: CASSLGPASGNTIYF. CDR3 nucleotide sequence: TGTGCCAGCAGCTTAGGTCCGGCCTCTGGAAACACCATATATTTT.